This T cell receptor (beta chain) was identified in a study of T cell responses to AZD1222 COVID-19 vaccine. V shed 6 bases and J shed 4 bases, with 16 bases lying between them. In germline, CDR1 is MNHEY, CDR2 SVGAGI. CDR3 length: 15 amino acids. Generated by immunoSEQ multiplex PCR, the TCRdb table keeps only in-frame clones and is missing some. The sample yields about 160,000 clones, around 94% seen once. The chain couples TRBV6-5 to TRBJ2-1; maybe TRBD1 (5 bases). The starting material was peripheral blood, obtained 28 days after the second AZD1222 dose. The sequence derives from an adult who received the AZD1222 COVID-19 vaccine. CDR3 amino acids: CASSTDSWDYNEQFF. The CDR3, as DNA: TGTGCCAGCAGCACCGACAGTTGGGATTACAATGAGCAGTTCTTC.